This T cell receptor (beta chain) was sequenced during a study of Ad26.COV2.S vaccination and SARS-CoV-2 variants. The wider study: In the COV1001 trial, the donor was in the Ad26.COV2.S arm. Study-wide findings and caveats: Spike-specific TCR breadth was greater after Ad26.COV2.S than placebo. Quantification of TCR breadth and depth may have yielded underestimates of total T cell responses.

CDR3 length: 13 residues. V shed 5 bases and J 5 bases; nucleotides not matched to a gene: 5. Germline V CDR1 and CDR2: LNHDA, SQIVND (reference sequence). Sequencing used immunoSEQ multiplex PCR; TCRdb keeps in-frame clones, though not all of them. The table lists some 300,000 clones, 70% to 90% of them singletons. The treatment: roughly 18 received Ad26.COV2.S at low or high dose, single or two shots; roughly five received placebo; per-sample allocation not given. The samples date from day 63 after the first vaccine or placebo injection. Whoever gave the sample was an adult aged 18-55 years in Boston. Regarding this clone: Its target is not known.

The chain carries TRBV19 and TRBJ1-2; 7 bases are shared with TRBD1. The receptor's source is a person between 18 and 65 years old who received the Ad26.COV2.S COVID-19 vaccine or a placebo. This material consisted of peripheral blood, taken in a trial of Ad26.COV2.S vaccine versus placebo. CDR3 sequence: CASSPGQEYGYTF. In DNA, the CDR3 is TGTGCCAGTAGTCCCGGACAGGAATATGGCTACACCTTC.